The T cell receptor beta chain described here comes from a study of blood T cell repertoires in COVID-19. Authors' processing steps: Researchers report that nucleated cell counts were estimated from reference gene primer amplification. Libraries were prepared by immunoSEQ multiplex PCR; TCRdb keeps only in-frame clonotypes and omits some of them. The V and J calls and clone size were taken over from that table, and D and trimming were inferred from the DNA. This table has roughly 230,000 clones, roughly 89% appearing once. Germline V gene data show CDR1 as SGHTA and CDR2 as FQGNSA. This CDR3 is built from 18 residues. V lost 4 bases, J lost 3 bases, and 12 bases stayed unmatched.

This receptor was obtained from a woman aged 40 to 49 who had recovered from COVID-19. Sequenced material: peripheral blood. V usage is TRBV7-2 and J usage is TRBJ2-4, with 10 bases identical to TRBD1. The DNA of the CDR3 is TGTGCCAGCAGCTCTAGGACAGGGGGAGTTGATAGCAAAAACATTCAGTACTTC. Amino acids: CASSSRTGGVDSKNIQYF. Full variable domain (outside the CDR3, taken from reference TRBV7-2 and TRBJ2-4): GAGVSQSPSNKVTEKGKDVELRCDPISGHTALYWYRQSLGQGLEFLIYFQGNSAPDKSGLPSDRFSAERTGGSVSTLTIQRTQQEDSAVYLCASSSRTGGVDSKNIQYFGAGTRLSVL.